The source of this T cell receptor beta chain is a study of blood T cell repertoires in COVID-19. This clone occurred once. V dropped 4 bases and J dropped 5; count of bases not matched to a gene: 8. The CDR3 is 14 residues long. Germline CDR1 is SGHKS and CDR2 is YYEKEE (reference sequence). Authors' analysis steps: Scientists estimated how many nucleated cells there were by amplifying reference gene primers. Sequenced by immunoSEQ multiplex PCR; TCRdb stores in-frame clones only, minus some. The V and J calls and the clone size are those of that table, but D and trimming were determined from the DNA. The table lists tens of thousands of clones, 70% to 85% of them singletons.

The TCR originated in a man aged 55 to 70 with active or convalescent COVID-19. The chain links TRBV5-5 to TRBJ1-2, with TRBD1 matching over 7 bases. The sequencing sample was made of peripheral blood. For the CDR3, the DNA is TGTGCCAGCAGCCACAGACAGGGCGGATATGGCTACACCTTC. Encoded protein: CASSHRQGGYGYTF.